Following are 29 T cell receptor beta chains from one sample sequenced in a study of OX40 agonist ivuxolimab in advanced cancers. Assay used: immunoSEQ multiplex PCR; TCRdb lists only in-frame clones, some missing. The sample gives about 41,000 clones, 80% to 90% of which show up once; over 2.5% is in the top ten. Material: CD4+ or CD8+ T cells sorted from blood, obtained in a trial of the OX40 agonist ivuxolimab. All receptors derive from an adult with an advanced solid tumor such as melanoma, head and neck, liver or kidney cancer.

The chain employs TRBV2 and TRBJ1-2; D is ambiguous. Germline loops: CDR1 SNHLY, CDR2 FYNNEI. CDR3 length equals 13 residues. Trimming shortened V by 6 bases and J by 2 bases, and 10 bases separated the two germline ends. The CDR3 is CASRVGRNYGYTF. DNA of the CDR3: TGTGCCAGCAGAGTCGGGCGGAACTATGGCTACACCTTC.

The chain is built from TRBV4-3 and TRBJ1-4; D is possibly TRBD1 (5 bases). Deletions cut 1 base from V and 4 bases from J, with 13 bases between. The CDR3 loop spans 16 amino acids. CDR1 is LGHNA, CDR2 YSLEER, per germline. CDR3 sequence reads: CASSQVIDRLNEKLFF. The CDR3 bases are TGCGCCAGCAGCCAAGTAATAGACAGACTTAATGAAAAACTGTTTTTT.

V usage is TRBV5-8 and J usage is TRBJ1-5; perhaps TRBD1 as D (6 bases). Germline V gives CDR1 SGHTS, CDR2 YDEGEE. V gave up 3 bases and J gave up 4 bases, with 11 bases separating them. This CDR3 is 14 amino acids long. The CDR3 spells CASSWRGFNQPQHF. Here the CDR3 DNA reads TGTGCCAGCAGCTGGAGGGGGTTTAATCAGCCCCAGCATTTT.

The chain employs TRBV7-9 and TRBJ1-1; 7 bases are shared with TRBD1. Germline V lookup: CDR1 SEHNR, CDR2 FQNEAQ (reference sequence). The trim removed 6 bases at V and 2 bases at J, leaving 12 bases unmatched. This CDR3 region has 16 residues. For the CDR3, the DNA is TGTGCCAGCAGTTTTTCTTTCGGGACAGTTAACACTGAAGCTTTCTTT. It codes for CASSFSFGTVNTEAFF.

In its sample, this clone was seen once. This chain connects TRBV5-4 to TRBJ2-2; 14 nucleotides line up with TRBD2. CDR1 SGHNT and CDR2 YYREEE come from the germline V gene (reference sequence). V shed 4 bases and J 4 bases; nucleotides not matched to a gene: 3. The CDR3 length is 16 residues. The CDR3 spells CASSPGLAGVTGELFF. In DNA, the CDR3 is TGTGCCAGCAGCCCGGGACTAGCGGGGGTCACCGGGGAGCTGTTTTTT.

This chain connects TRBV2 to TRBJ2-1, with 9 bases matching TRBD1. J lost 4 bases, V lost 6 bases, and 7 bases had no gene match. Germline lookup yields CDR1 SNHLY and CDR2 FYNNEI. CDR3 length: 15 residues. The chain's CDR3 is CASSHRTGAYNEQFF. The CDR3 nucleotides are TGTGCCAGCAGCCACCGGACAGGGGCTTACAATGAGCAGTTCTTC.

The V and J genes are TRBV27 and TRBJ2-7, with D possibly being TRBD1 or TRBD2 (5 bases each). The germline V and J ends were trimmed by 3 bases and 4 bases, with 16 bases remaining between them. The CDR3 is 15 residues long. The germline CDR1 and CDR2 sequences are MNHEY and SMNVEV (reference sequence). The CDR3 here is CASSLRGRPSYEQYF. CDR3 sequence (DNA): TGTGCCAGCAGTTTGAGGGGACGCCCTTCTTACGAGCAGTACTTC.

V is TRBV7-9 and J is TRBJ2-5; D unclear. Germline CDR1 and CDR2: SEHNR and FQNEAQ (reference sequence). Trimming pared 2 bases from V and 3 bases from J, leaving 4 bases between. The CDR3 covers 12 residues. The CDR3 nucleotides are TGTGCCAGCAGCTTAATCGAAGAGACCCAGTACTTC. It is translated as CASSLIEETQYF.

The chain recombines TRBV11-3 with TRBJ2-1, with no clear D. Germline V gene sequence: CDR1 SGHNT, CDR2 YENEEA. The V end lost 0 bases, the J end lost 12 bases, and 18 bases lay between the germline ends. The CDR3 is 15 amino acids. CDR3 coding DNA: TGTGCCAGCAGCTTAGAGTCCCTCCAAGGACCCGGGCAGTTCTTC. Amino acid sequence: CASSLESLQGPGQFF.

This sequence joins TRBV14 and TRBJ2-2; D is uncertain. This CDR3 comprises 14 residues. V dropped 1 base and J dropped 1 base, with 4 bases sitting between them. Germline CDR1 reads SGHDN; CDR2 reads FVKESK. The CDR3 bases are TGTGCCAGCAGCCAAGGGTGGAACACCGGGGAGCTGTTTTTT. Translating gives CASSQGWNTGELFF. Full variable domain (missing parts from reference TRBV14 and TRBJ2-2): EAGVTQFPSHSVIEKGQTVTLRCDPISGHDNLYWYRRVMGKEIKFLLHFVKESKQDESGMPNNRFLAERTGGTYSTLKVQPAELEDSGVYFCASSQGWNTGELFFGEGSRLTVL.

V and J are TRBV29-1 and TRBJ2-7; a possible D gene is TRBD1 (8 bases). Germline V lookup: CDR1 SQVTM, CDR2 ANQGSEA. CDR3 length: 14 residues. With 6 bases removed from V and 7 bases from J, the gap between germline ends came to 22 bases. The CDR3 loop is CSVATGGDRVEQYF. The CDR3, as DNA: TGCAGCGTGGCTACAGGGGGGGACCGAGTTGAGCAGTACTTC.

This clone was seen only a few times. This chain links TRBV7-9 with TRBJ1-4; 8 bases match TRBD1. Trimming took 5 bases from V and 6 from J; bases not matched to a gene: 5. Germline V lookup: CDR1 SEHNR, CDR2 FQNEAQ (reference sequence). This CDR3 spans 14 amino acids. CDR3 DNA: TGTGCCAGCAGCCTCAGGGGGCCTGATGAAAAACTGTTTTTT. Its translation: CASSLRGPDEKLFF. The full variable domain, with the rest looked up from reference TRBV7-9 and TRBJ1-4, is DTGVSQNPRHKITKRGQNVTFRCDPISEHNRLYWYRQTLGQGPEFLTYFQNEAQLEKSRLLSDRFSAERPKGSFSTLEIQRTEQGDSAMYLCASSLRGPDEKLFFGSGTQLSVL.

This chain links TRBV5-5 with TRBJ1-1; D is unresolved. The V gene lost 0 bases and the J gene lost 3 bases, with 9 bases spanning the gap. Germline CDR1 SGHKS, CDR2 YYEKEE (reference sequence). The length of the CDR3 is 14 residues. This CDR3 is CASSLGVEYTEAFF. The CDR3 coding sequence is TGTGCCAGCAGCTTGGGGGTGGAATACACTGAAGCTTTCTTT.

The J gene is TRBJ2-7, the V gene TRBV5-5; 9 positions agree with TRBD1. Germline trimming cut 6 bases from V and 4 bases from J; bases unmatched to any gene: 14. This CDR3 contains 16 residues. The V gene's germline CDR1 is SGHKS and CDR2 YYEKEE (reference sequence). The CDR3 spells CASNTGPTGTGYEQYV. The CDR3 DNA sequence: TGTGCCAGCAACACGGGACCTACCGGGACAGGGTACGAGCAGTACGTC.

This clone has a handful of counts. The genes are TRBV5-4 and TRBJ1-1; D not certain. Looked up from germline, CDR1 is SGHNT and CDR2 is YYREEE (reference sequence). V was pared by 2 bases and J by 2 bases, with 7 bases between. This CDR3 is built from 13 residues. The CDR3 DNA is TGTGCCAGCAGCTTTGACGCAAACACTGAAGCTTTCTTT. Translation: CASSFDANTEAFF.

V gene TRBV19 combines with J gene TRBJ2-1; 7 positions agree with TRBD2. The CDR3 is 14 amino acids. Germline V lookup: CDR1 LNHDA, CDR2 SQIVND (reference sequence). V lost 2 bases to trimming and J lost 7 bases; unmatched junction nucleotides: 5. CDR3 sequence (DNA): TGTGCCAGTAGTATAAGCGGGCGGGGGAATGAGCAGTTCTTC. Amino acid sequence: CASSISGRGNEQFF.

This chain joins TRBV27 and TRBJ1-1, with a possible D match to TRBD1 (6 bases). CDR1 and CDR2 from the germline V gene are MNHEY and SMNVEV (reference sequence). The CDR3 sequence is 15 residues long. Trimming took 5 bases from V and 3 from J, leaving 16 bases between them. The CDR3 reads CASSPRGAWDTEAFF. DNA for the CDR3: TGTGCCAGCAGTCCACGGGGGGCTTGGGACACTGAAGCTTTCTTT.

This chain uses TRBV5-1 with TRBJ2-1, with unresolved D. The CDR3 is 16 residues long. Per the germline V gene, CDR1 is SGHRS and CDR2 is YFSETQ. V was pared by 4 bases and J by 0 bases, with 14 bases between. The CDR3 is CASSGFGSSSYNEQFF. CDR3 sequence (DNA): TGCGCCAGCAGCGGCTTCGGCTCTAGCTCCTACAATGAGCAGTTCTTC.

V is TRBV10-1 and J is TRBJ2-4, with D tentatively TRBD1 or TRBD2 (5 bases each). The CDR3 runs 19 residues. Germline CDR1 and CDR2: WNHNN and SYGVQD (reference sequence). With 7 bases removed from V and 0 bases from J, the gap between germline ends came to 25 bases. Here the CDR3 reads CASTIAPGQELLAKNIQYF. The CDR3 coding sequence is TGCGCCAGCACTATTGCGCCGGGGCAGGAGCTACTAGCCAAAAACATTCAGTACTTC.

The rearrangement uses TRBV4-2 and TRBJ2-2; D is possibly TRBD1 or TRBD2 (5 bases each). CDR3 length: 17 residues. V dropped 5 bases and J dropped 0 bases, with 16 bases sitting between them. The germline CDR1 and CDR2 sequences are LGHNA and YNFKEQ. In DNA, the CDR3 is TGTGCCAGCAGCTGGGGGATGATTGGTCCGAACACCGGGGAGCTGTTTTTT. This gives the protein CASSWGMIGPNTGELFF.

The chain links TRBV5-1 to TRBJ2-5; the D gene is possibly TRBD2 (5 bases). CDR1 is SGHRS and CDR2 is YFSETQ in the germline V gene. V lost 1 base and J 3 bases, leaving 7 bases between the germline ends. This CDR3 is 13 amino acids long. The DNA of the CDR3 is TGCGCCAGCAGCTTGCCGGAGGAAGAGACCCAGTACTTC. Translated, it gives CASSLPEEETQYF.

This sequence joins TRBV30 and TRBJ1-2; no reliable D call. The CDR3 sequence is 13 residues long. V was cut by 2 bases and J by 4 bases, with 11 bases left in between. Germline-derived CDR1 and CDR2 are GTSNPN and SVGIG (reference sequence). The CDR3 reads CAWSRMRFYGYTF. Written as DNA, the CDR3 is TGTGCCTGGAGTCGGATGAGATTCTATGGCTACACCTTC.

The CDR3: CASSFRSSSGANVLTF. Written as DNA, the CDR3 is TGTGCCAGCAGCTTCCGGTCAAGCTCTGGGGCCAACGTCCTGACTTTC. The J gene is TRBJ2-6, the V gene TRBV7-9; D remains unclear. The CDR3 loop spans 16 amino acids. Trimming took 3 bases from V and 0 from J, leaving 9 bases between them. The V gene's germline CDR1 is SEHNR and CDR2 FQNEAQ (reference sequence).

The rearrangement uses TRBV7-8 and TRBJ1-5; D perhaps matches TRBD1 (5 bases). With 1 base removed from V and 8 bases from J, the gap between germline ends came to 15 bases. The CDR3 contains 15 residues. The germline CDR1 and CDR2 sequences are SGHVS and FQNEAQ. Here the CDR3 reads CASSLDTGQGEPQHF. Here the CDR3 DNA reads TGTGCCAGCAGCTTAGACACGGGGCAGGGTGAGCCCCAGCATTTT.

CDR3 region: CASRPFLKQGDAKDEQYV. The CDR3 DNA sequence: TGTGCCAGCAGACCCTTCCTCAAACAGGGGGACGCAAAGGACGAGCAGTACGTC. The chain joins TRBV27 to TRBJ2-7; 8 positions agree with TRBD1. The CDR3 is 18 residues long. With V trimmed by 6 bases and J by 5 bases, 21 bases remained unmatched. Germline assignment: CDR1 MNHEY and CDR2 SMNVEV (reference sequence).

The table lists this clone with a count of one. The rearrangement links TRBV4-2 to TRBJ2-1; no definite D call. The V end was cut by 0 bases, the J end by 8 bases, with 8 bases between. The CDR3 extends over 13 amino acids. CDR1 and CDR2 (germline): LGHNA, YNFKEQ. The chain's CDR3 is CASSQDFRDEQFF. The CDR3 DNA is TGTGCCAGCAGCCAAGATTTTAGGGATGAGCAGTTCTTC.

The CDR3, as DNA: TGTGCCAGCTCACCTAACGCGGCGTATAGCAATCAGCCCCAGCATTTT. Protein product: CASSPNAAYSNQPQHF. The V call is TRBV18, the J call TRBJ1-5, with unresolved D. V was shortened by 3 bases and J by 0 bases, with 12 bases between the two germline ends. The CDR3 has 16 residues. Germline lookup yields CDR1 KGHSH and CDR2 LQKENI.

This chain joins TRBV14 and TRBJ1-1; D is possibly TRBD1 (5 bases). V lost 2 bases, J lost 7 bases, and 11 bases lay in between. This CDR3 is 13 amino acids long. The V gene's germline CDR1 is SGHDN and CDR2 FVKESK. CDR3 loop: CASSQNSGGEAFF. The CDR3 bases are TGTGCCAGCAGCCAAAACTCCGGGGGTGAAGCTTTCTTT.

V gene TRBV14 combines with J gene TRBJ2-2, with D tentatively TRBD1 or TRBD2 (5 bases each). V was pared by 3 bases and J by 6 bases, with 11 bases between. Germline V gene data show CDR1 as SGHDN and CDR2 as FVKESK. This CDR3 contains 14 residues. CDR3 amino acids: CASSHYWDAGELFF. CDR3 bases: TGTGCCAGCAGCCACTATTGGGACGCCGGGGAGCTGTTTTTT.